This T cell receptor beta chain was sequenced in a study of cytomegalovirus exposure and HLA in healthy donors. This clone was counted only a few times. Germline V lookup: CDR1 SNHLY, CDR2 FYNNEI. The V and J ends lost 2 bases and 7 bases, in that order; junction bases with no gene match: 7. This CDR3 is 14 amino acids long. 13 Jbeta primers and 60 Vbeta primers were used for the PCR. Assay: immunoSEQ multiplex PCR; the TCRdb copy retains only in-frame clones and omits some. The repertoire has around 120,000 clones, 15% to 19% of them found once; the top ten carry roughly 2%. The chain uses TRBV2 and TRBJ1-2; TRBD1 matches at 7 bases. The origin of this receptor is a woman under 30 in good health and CMV-seronegative. Sequenced input: PBMCs. Written as DNA, the CDR3 is TGTGCCAGCAGTGAAAACGACAGGGTTATTGGCTACACCTTC. This encodes CASSENDRVIGYTF.